This T cell receptor beta chain is from a study of CD4 T cell repertoires in COVID-19 (dated by TCRdb to the early 2020s). About the investigation overall: For cross-reactivity analysis, CFSE-low cells were expanded with IL-2 for about 9 days and were then relabeled and restimulated with spike proteins from other coronaviruses. The study characterized naturally processed CD4+ T cell responses to SARS-CoV-2 spike and nucleoprotein in COVID-19-recovered individuals, using TCR Vbeta sequencing to assess clonal composition. TCR Vbeta repertoire analysis of SARS-CoV-2-reactive T cells was conducted at the subset level in a few recovered individuals. General findings and caveats noted by the study authors: Between about 7 and 28% of SARS-CoV-2 clonotypes were also found in SARS-CoV and/or HKU1 spike-stimulated secondary cultures, consistent with cross-reactivity. Several of the most expanded SARS-CoV-2-reactive clonotypes were shared between two or all three memory subsets, suggesting intraclonal diversification.

Sequences MDHEN (CDR1) and SYDVKM (CDR2) are obtained from the germline V gene. V is shortened by 4 bases, J by 2 bases, and the region joining them spans 11 bases. Spanning cysteine to phenylalanine, the CDR3 consists of 14 amino acids. Just the 42-base CDR3 DNA is kept, in frame starting at base 1. The protocol used for the library was the immunoSEQ multiplex PCR assay. Per the source publication's procedure: The Chao-Jaccard similarity index and the number of shared clonotypes were used to measure repertoire overlap between subsets. The clones in this table, taken by TCRdb from immuneACCESS, are in-frame only. Not every clone is retained; where verified, under half of the shortfall comes from an unresolved V gene, and the cause of the rest is unknown. That table furnishes V, J and clone size, whereas the DNA furnished D and trimming. The sample yields about 75,000 clones; 83% were counted once. The biggest ten clones account for around 0.6% of the sample.

This clone showed up just once. Its binding antigen is unknown. No much larger clonotype is one base removed from it; base qualities were not supplied. In the paper's terms, the time point label means: sample from a COVID-19-recovered individual after infection. Patients who had recovered from mild-to-severe COVID-19 served as donors. Uncultured memory T cell samples were subjected to sequencing directly after ex vivo isolation. CD4+ total memory, central memory, effector memory and circulating T follicular helper cells were isolated from peripheral blood mononuclear cells. Specimen: CD4+ T cells from peripheral blood, collected after recovery from COVID-19. The clonotype originates from a human donor who had COVID-19. The rearranged chain carries TRBV28 and TRBJ1-2; the D gene lacks a confident call. In nucleotide form, the sequence is TGTGCCAGCAGTTCGTCGACAATAAACTATGGCTACACCTTC. This encodes CASSSSTINYGYTF.